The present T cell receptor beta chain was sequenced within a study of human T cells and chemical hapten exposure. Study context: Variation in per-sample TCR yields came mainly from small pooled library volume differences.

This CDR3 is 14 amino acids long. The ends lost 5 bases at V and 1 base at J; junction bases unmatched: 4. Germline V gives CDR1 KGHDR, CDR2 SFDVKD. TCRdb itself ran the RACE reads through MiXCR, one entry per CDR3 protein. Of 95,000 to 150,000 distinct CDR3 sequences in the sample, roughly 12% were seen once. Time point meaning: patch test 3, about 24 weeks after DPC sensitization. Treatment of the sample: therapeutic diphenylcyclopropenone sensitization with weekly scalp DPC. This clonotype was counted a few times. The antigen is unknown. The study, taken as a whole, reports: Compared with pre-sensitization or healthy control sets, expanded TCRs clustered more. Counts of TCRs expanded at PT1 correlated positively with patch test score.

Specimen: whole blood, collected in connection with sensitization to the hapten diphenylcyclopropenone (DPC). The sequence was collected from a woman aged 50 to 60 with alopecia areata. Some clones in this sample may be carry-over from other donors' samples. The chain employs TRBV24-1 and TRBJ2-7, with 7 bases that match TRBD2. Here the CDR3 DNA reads TGTGCCACCAGTGGAAGCGGGGCATCCTACGAGCAGTACTTC. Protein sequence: CATSGSGASYEQYF.